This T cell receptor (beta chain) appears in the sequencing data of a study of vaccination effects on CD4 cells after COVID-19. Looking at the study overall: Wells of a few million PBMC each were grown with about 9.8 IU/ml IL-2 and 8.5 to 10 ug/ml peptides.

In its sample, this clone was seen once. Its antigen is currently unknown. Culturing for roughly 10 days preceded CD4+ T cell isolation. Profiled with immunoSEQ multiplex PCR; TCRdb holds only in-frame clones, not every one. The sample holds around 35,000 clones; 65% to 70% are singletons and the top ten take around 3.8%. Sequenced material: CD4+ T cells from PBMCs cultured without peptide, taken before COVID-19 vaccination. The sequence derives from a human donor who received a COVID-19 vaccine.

The CDR3 sequence: CASSSWKPPPEQYF. For the CDR3, the DNA is TGTGCCAGCAGTTCGTGGAAACCGCCACCGGAGCAGTACTTC. The chain links TRBV6-5 to TRBJ2-7; no definite D call. The CDR3 totals 14 residues. The V end was cut by 4 bases, the J end by 7 bases, with 17 bases between. Germline V gene sequence: CDR1 MNHEY, CDR2 SVGAGI.